The 10 T cell receptor beta chains presented below share a single source sample, sequenced in a study of T cell repertoires in cytomegalovirus infection. TCRdb passed the reads through MiXCR, listing each CDR3 protein once. The sample has approximately 81,000 distinct CDR3 sequences, roughly a quarter seen once. These TCRs' antigens remain unknown. The source was CD8+ T cells from cultured PBMCs, collected from culture after CMV antigen stimulation. The source is a human donor in good health (CMV status not recorded). Some clones in this sample may be carry-over from other donors' samples.

This chain uses TRBV7-2 with TRBJ2-3, with 16 nucleotides matching TRBD2. Germline V lookup: CDR1 SGHTA, CDR2 FQGNSA. With 2 bases clipped from V and 2 bases from J, the junction kept 13 bases outside the gene matches. The CDR3 spans 21 residues. The DNA for the CDR3 is TGTGCCAGCAGCTTATTCCAGTTTGGGACTAGCGGGGGGGATGACACAGATACGCAGTATTTT. Translating it yields CASSLFQFGTSGGDDTDTQYF.

This CDR3 is CASSQERGLAGGELFF. The DNA of the CDR3 is TGCGCCAGCAGCCAAGAAAGGGGACTAGCCGGCGGGGAGCTGTTTTTT. The V gene is TRBV4-3, the J gene TRBJ2-2, with 9 nucleotides matching TRBD2. There are 16 residues in the CDR3. The V and J ends lost 0 bases and 7 bases, in that order; junction bases with no gene match: 6. Germline V gene data show CDR1 as LGHNA and CDR2 as YSLEER.

This clonotype showed up many times. The chain carries TRBV6-1 and TRBJ1-1; maybe TRBD1 (6 bases). Germline V lookup: CDR1 MNHNS, CDR2 SASEGT. V lost 3 bases and J 8 bases, leaving 13 bases between the germline ends. The CDR3 sequence is 13 residues long. CDR3 region: CASSDRGGLEAFF. The CDR3 DNA reads TGTGCCAGCAGTGATCGAGGGGGATTAGAAGCTTTCTTT.

The chain has TRBV6-5 and TRBJ2-7; perhaps TRBD2 as D (6 bases). V lost 0 bases to trimming and J lost 3 bases, with 9 bases between them. The CDR3 has 14 amino acids. Germline loops: CDR1 MNHEY, CDR2 SVGAGI. In nucleotides, the CDR3 is TGTGCCAGCAGTTACTCAGGCGGGAACTACGAGCAGTACTTC. The encoded protein is CASSYSGGNYEQYF.

A few counts support this clonotype. V usage is TRBV2 and J usage is TRBJ2-7; the D is unclear. The CDR3 contains 14 residues. Trimming stripped 10 bases from V and 5 bases from J, with 21 bases between. The germline CDR1 and CDR2 sequences are SNHLY and FYNNEI. CDR3 protein: CATKGKLLGHEQYF. The CDR3 DNA reads as TGTGCCACCAAAGGGAAACTGCTGGGTCACGAGCAGTACTTC.

The chain uses TRBV19 and TRBJ1-5; unclear D gene. Germline-derived CDR1 and CDR2 are LNHDA and SQIVND (reference sequence). The CDR3 totals 14 residues. V lost 3 bases to trimming and J lost 3 bases, with 9 bases between them. CDR3 bases: TGTGCCAGTAGTATCGGTCAGATCAATCAGCCCCAGCATTTT. Amino acid sequence: CASSIGQINQPQHF.

This sequence joins TRBV10-3 and TRBJ2-1; D might be TRBD1 or TRBD2, each matching 6 bases. Deletions cut 8 bases from V and 7 bases from J, with 24 bases between. Germline V gene lookup returns CDR1 ENHRY and CDR2 SYGVKD. This CDR3 contains 16 residues. CDR3 sequence: CAIRKSLFGGRNEQFF. The CDR3 region has the DNA TGTGCCATCCGAAAGAGTCTATTCGGGGGCCGGAATGAGCAGTTCTTC.

As DNA, the CDR3 is TGTGCCAGCACCCTGACAGGGGGCCATGGCTACACCTTC. Translated: CASTLTGGHGYTF. V is TRBV6-5 and J is TRBJ1-2; TRBD1 matches at 10 bases. Unmatched junction bases numbered 5, after V lost 7 bases and J lost 6 bases. The CDR3 is 13 residues long. CDR1 and CDR2 from the germline V gene are MNHEY and SVGAGI.

The chain uses TRBV13 and TRBJ2-3, with TRBD1 matching over 8 bases. The ends lost 1 base at V and 3 bases at J; junction bases unmatched: 3. The V gene's germline CDR1 is PRHDT and CDR2 FYEKMQ (reference sequence). The CDR3 is 15 amino acids. Here the CDR3 reads CASSLAQGATDTQYF. The DNA for the CDR3 is TGTGCCAGCAGCTTAGCGCAGGGGGCAACAGATACGCAGTATTTT.

This clonotype was counted at least ten times. The CDR3: CASSQDTTSGGVFTDTQYF. The CDR3 DNA reads as TGCGCCAGCAGCCAAGATACGACTAGCGGGGGTGTTTTTACAGATACGCAGTATTTT. This chain connects TRBV4-3 to TRBJ2-3; 12 nucleotides match TRBD2. The J segment lost 3 bases and the V segment lost 0 bases, leaving 10 bases of the junction unmatched. There are 19 residues in the CDR3. Germline assignment: CDR1 LGHNA and CDR2 YSLEER.